The following is a TCR beta chain sequence with its context. Its specificity is not known. The data are from a study of T-cell memory formation after mild COVID-19. About the study: TCR clusters mostly belonged to single donors.

From the 5' RACE reads, TCRdb called clonotypes with MiXCR, one entry per CDR3 protein. The profile shows more than 250,000 distinct CDR3 sequences, over 15% of them singletons. CDR1 is SGDLS and CDR2 is YYNGEE in the germline V gene. The V end lost 1 base, the J end lost 8 bases, and 16 bases lay between the germline ends. The CDR3 is 15 amino acids. Broader study findings: Shrinking CD4+ clones were chiefly CM and EM; CD8+ ones were chiefly EMRA.

The chain links TRBV9 to TRBJ2-1, with D possibly matching TRBD2 (6 bases). The sequenced sample consisted of PBMCs or a T cell subset sorted from them (not recorded which). The origin of this receptor is a man between 18 and 35 years old who had mild COVID-19 (a few samples of this study predate the infection). Cell type and time point are not known. CDR3 DNA sequence: TGTGCCAGCAGCGTACTCCCTAAACGCGGGGATGAGCAGTTCTTC. Residues: CASSVLPKRGDEQFF.